This TCR beta chain was recovered during a study of cytomegalovirus exposure and HLA in healthy donors. Study in general: HLA-typed donors were the source of about 85 million unique TCRs held in an early data release. Genotyping of nearly 400 donors showed that 80% to 90% belonged to the Caucasian-associated ancestry cluster.

Study outcomes and limitations: The likely explanation for a cluster of highly shared sequence variants was sequencing artifact. In a later analysis, at a false discovery rate of 0.05, under 20,000 TCR beta sequences matched HLA alleles.

Points on this clone: Its cognate antigen is unknown.

The PCR ran on 60 Vbeta and 13 Jbeta primers. The repertoire was sequenced with immunoSEQ multiplex PCR; TCRdb's copy has only in-frame clones and lacks some. Its clone listing holds tens of thousands of clones. The sequence derives from a man aged 50 or older in good health and CMV-seropositive. Sequencing input: PBMCs.

The CDR3 loop is CASRRGSFHEQYF. CDR3 nucleotides: TGCGCCAGCAGGCGGGGGAGCTTCCACGAGCAGTACTTC. V is TRBV10-1 and J is TRBJ2-7; TRBD2 matches at 7 bases. The CDR3 consists of 13 residues. J lost 5 bases, V lost 6 bases, and 7 bases had no gene match. The germline V gene has CDR1 WNHNN and CDR2 SYGVQD (reference sequence).